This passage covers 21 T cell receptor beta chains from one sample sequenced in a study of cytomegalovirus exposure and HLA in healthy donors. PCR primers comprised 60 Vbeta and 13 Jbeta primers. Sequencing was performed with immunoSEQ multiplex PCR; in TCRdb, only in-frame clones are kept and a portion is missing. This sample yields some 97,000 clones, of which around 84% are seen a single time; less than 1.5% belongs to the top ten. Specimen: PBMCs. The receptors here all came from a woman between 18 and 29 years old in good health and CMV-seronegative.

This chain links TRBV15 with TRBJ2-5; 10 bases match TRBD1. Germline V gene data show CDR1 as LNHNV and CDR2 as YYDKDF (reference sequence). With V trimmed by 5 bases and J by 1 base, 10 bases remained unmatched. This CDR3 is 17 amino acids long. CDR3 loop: CATSSSRDRGLQETQYF. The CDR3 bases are TGTGCCACCAGCTCAAGCCGGGACAGGGGACTCCAAGAGACCCAGTACTTC.

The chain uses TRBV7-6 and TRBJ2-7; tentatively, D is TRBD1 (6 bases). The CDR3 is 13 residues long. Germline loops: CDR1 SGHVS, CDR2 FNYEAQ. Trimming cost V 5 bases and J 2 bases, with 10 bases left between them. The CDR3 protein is CASSKNRAYEQYF. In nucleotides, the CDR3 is TGTGCCAGCAGCAAAAACAGGGCCTACGAGCAGTACTTC.

The CDR3 DNA sequence: TGTGCCAGCAGTCCTCTGCAGGGGTGGAGGAACACTGAAGCTTTCTTT. Amino acids: CASSPLQGWRNTEAFF. The chain uses TRBV28 and TRBJ1-1; D is possibly TRBD1 (6 bases). Trimming removed 5 bases from V and 1 base from J, with 17 bases in between. The CDR3 length is 16 residues. Germline V gene data show CDR1 as MDHEN and CDR2 as SYDVKM.

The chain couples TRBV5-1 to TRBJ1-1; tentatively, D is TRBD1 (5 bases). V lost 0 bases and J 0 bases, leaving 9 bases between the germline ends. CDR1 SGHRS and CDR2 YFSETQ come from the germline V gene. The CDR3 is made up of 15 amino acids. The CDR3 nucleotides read TGCGCCAGCAGCTTGGCAGGGATGATGAACACTGAAGCTTTCTTT. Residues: CASSLAGMMNTEAFF.

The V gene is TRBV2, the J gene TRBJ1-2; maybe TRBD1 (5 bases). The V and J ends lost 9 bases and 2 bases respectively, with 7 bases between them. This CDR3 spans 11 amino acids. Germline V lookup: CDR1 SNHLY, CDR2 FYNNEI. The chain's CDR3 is CARTENYGYTF. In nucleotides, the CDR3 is TGTGCCAGGACAGAAAACTATGGCTACACCTTC.

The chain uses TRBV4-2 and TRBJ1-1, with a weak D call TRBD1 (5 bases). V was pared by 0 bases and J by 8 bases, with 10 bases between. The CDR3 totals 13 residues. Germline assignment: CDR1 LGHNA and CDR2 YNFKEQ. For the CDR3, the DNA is TGTGCCAGCAGCCAAGATCTCACAGGCGAAGCTTTCTTT. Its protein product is CASSQDLTGEAFF.

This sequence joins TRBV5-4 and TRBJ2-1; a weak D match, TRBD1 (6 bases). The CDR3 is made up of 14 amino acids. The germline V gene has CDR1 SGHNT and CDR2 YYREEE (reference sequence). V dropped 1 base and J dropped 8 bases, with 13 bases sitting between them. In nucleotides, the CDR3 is TGTGCCAGCAGCTTGTTCGTGGGGGCGCATGAGCAGTTCTTC. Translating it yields CASSLFVGAHEQFF. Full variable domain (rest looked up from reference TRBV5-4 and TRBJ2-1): ETGVTQSPTHLIKTRGQQVTLRCSSQSGHNTVSWYQQALGQGPQFIFQYYREEENGRGNFPPRFSGLQFPNYSSELNVNALELDDSALYLCASSLFVGAHEQFFGPGTRLTVL.

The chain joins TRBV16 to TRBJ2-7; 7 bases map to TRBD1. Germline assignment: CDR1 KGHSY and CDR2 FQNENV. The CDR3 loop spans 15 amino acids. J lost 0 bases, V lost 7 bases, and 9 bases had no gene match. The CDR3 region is CASITRDRASYEQYF. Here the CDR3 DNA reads TGTGCCAGCATAACCCGGGACAGAGCCTCCTACGAGCAGTACTTC.

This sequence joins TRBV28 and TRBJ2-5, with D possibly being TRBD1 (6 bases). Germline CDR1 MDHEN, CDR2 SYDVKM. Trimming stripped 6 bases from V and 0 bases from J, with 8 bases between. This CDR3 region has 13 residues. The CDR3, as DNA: TGTGCCAGCAGCGACAGGTACCAAGAGACCCAGTACTTC. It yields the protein CASSDRYQETQYF. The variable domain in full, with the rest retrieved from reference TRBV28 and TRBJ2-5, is DVKVTQSSRYLVKRTGEKVFLECVQDMDHENMFWYRQDPGLGLRLIYFSYDVKMKEKGDIPEGYSVSREKKERFSLILESASTNQTSMYLCASSDRYQETQYFGPGTRLLVL.

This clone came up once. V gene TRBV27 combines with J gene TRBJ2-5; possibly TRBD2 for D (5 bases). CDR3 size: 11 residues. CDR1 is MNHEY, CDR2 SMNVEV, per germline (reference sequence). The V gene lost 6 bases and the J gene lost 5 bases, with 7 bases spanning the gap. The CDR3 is CASSRGETQYF. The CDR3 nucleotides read TGTGCCAGCAGCCGAGGGGAGACCCAGTACTTC.

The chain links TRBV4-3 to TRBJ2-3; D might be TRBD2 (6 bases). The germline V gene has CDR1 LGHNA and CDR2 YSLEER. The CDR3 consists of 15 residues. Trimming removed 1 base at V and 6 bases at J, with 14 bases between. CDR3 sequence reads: CASSQGSGVGDTQYF. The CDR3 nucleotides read TGCGCCAGCAGCCAAGGTTCGGGGGTGGGGGATACGCAGTATTTT.

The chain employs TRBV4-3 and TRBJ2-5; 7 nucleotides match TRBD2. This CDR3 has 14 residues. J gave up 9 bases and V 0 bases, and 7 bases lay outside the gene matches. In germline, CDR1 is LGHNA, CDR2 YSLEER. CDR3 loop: CASSQEVSSGSQYF. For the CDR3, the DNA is TGCGCCAGCAGCCAAGAGGTCTCTAGCGGATCCCAGTACTTC.

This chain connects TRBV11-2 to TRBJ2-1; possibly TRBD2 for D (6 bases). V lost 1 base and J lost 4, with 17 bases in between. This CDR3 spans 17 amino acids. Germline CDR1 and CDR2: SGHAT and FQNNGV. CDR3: CASSLGYGGAHYNEQFF. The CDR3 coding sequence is TGTGCCAGCAGCTTAGGATACGGGGGAGCCCATTACAATGAGCAGTTCTTC.

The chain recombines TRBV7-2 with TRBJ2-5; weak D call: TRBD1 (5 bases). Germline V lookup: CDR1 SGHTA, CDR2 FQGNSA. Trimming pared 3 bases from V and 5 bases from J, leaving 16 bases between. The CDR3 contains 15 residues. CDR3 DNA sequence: TGTGCCAGCAGCTTTAGTTTGTTAGGGGCCGAGACCCAGTACTTC. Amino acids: CASSFSLLGAETQYF.

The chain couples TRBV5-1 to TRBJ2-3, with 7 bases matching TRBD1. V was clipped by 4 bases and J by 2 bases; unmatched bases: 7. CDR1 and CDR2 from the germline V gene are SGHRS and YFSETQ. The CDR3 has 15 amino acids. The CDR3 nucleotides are TGCGCCAGCAGCGACGGACAGGAGATCACAGATACGCAGTATTTT. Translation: CASSDGQEITDTQYF.

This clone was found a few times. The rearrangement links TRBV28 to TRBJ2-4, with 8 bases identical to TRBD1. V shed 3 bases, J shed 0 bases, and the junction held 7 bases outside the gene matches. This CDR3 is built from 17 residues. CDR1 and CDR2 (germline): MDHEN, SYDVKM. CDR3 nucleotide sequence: TGTGCCAGCAGTTTGGCAGGGGGCCTGCTAGCCAAAAACATTCAGTACTTC. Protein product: CASSLAGGLLAKNIQYF.

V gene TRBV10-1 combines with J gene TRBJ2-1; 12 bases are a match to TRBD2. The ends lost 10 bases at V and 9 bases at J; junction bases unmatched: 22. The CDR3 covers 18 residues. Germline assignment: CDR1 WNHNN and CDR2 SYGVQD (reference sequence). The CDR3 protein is CAIPPKASGGARLGEQFF. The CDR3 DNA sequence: TGCGCCATCCCCCCGAAGGCTAGCGGGGGGGCCCGTTTGGGTGAGCAGTTCTTC.

CDR3 nucleotides: TGCGCCAGCAGCTGGACTAGCGGGTATCCTAGCACAGATACGCAGTATTTT. Translating it yields CASSWTSGYPSTDTQYF. The genes are TRBV5-1 and TRBJ2-3; 11 positions match TRBD2. The junction had 6 bases not matched to a gene; V was cut back by 3 bases and J by 0 bases. The CDR3 has 17 amino acids. The germline V gene encodes CDR1 SGHRS and CDR2 YFSETQ. Together with reference TRBV5-1 and TRBJ2-3, the CDR3 gives the full variable domain: KAGVTQTPRYLIKTRGQQVTLSCSPISGHRSVSWYQQTPGQGLQFLFEYFSETQRNKGNFPGRFSGRQFSNSRSEMNVSTLELGDSALYLCASSWTSGYPSTDTQYFGPGTRLTVL.

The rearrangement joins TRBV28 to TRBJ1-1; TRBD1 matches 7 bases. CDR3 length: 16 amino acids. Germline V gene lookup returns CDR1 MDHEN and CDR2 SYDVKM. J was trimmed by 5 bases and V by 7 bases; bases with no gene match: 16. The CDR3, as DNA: TGTGCCAGCAATCAGGTAGGGGGCGGAGAGTTTACTGAAGCTTTCTTT. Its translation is CASNQVGGGEFTEAFF.

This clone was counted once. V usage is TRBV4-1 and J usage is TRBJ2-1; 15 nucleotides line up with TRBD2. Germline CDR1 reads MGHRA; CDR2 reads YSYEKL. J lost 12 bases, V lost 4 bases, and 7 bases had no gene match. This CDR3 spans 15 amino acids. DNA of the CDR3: TGCGCCAGCAGCCTCGGGACTAGCGGGGGGAGAGGGCAGTTCTTC. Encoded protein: CASSLGTSGGRGQFF.

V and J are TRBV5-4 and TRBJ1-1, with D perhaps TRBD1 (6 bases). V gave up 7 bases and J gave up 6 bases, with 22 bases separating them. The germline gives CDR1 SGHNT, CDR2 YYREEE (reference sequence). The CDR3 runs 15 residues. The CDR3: CASHRGGTQGSEAFF. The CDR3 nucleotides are TGTGCCAGCCATAGGGGGGGAACCCAAGGATCTGAAGCTTTCTTT.